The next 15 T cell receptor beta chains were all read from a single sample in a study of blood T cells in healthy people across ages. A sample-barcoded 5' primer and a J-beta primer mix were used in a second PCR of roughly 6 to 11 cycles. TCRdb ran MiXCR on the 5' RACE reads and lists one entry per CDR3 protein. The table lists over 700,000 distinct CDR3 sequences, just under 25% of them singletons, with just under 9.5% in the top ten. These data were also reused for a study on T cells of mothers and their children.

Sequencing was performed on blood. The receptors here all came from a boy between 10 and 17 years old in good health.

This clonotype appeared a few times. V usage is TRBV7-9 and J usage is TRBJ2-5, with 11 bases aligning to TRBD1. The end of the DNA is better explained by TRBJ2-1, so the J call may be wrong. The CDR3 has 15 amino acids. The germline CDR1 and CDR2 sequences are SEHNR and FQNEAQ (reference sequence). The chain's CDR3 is CASSSPDRGPNEQFF. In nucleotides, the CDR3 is TGTGCCAGCAGCTCCCCGGACAGGGGGCCCAATGAGCAGTTCTTC.

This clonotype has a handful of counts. The CDR3 region is CASSREGQVFSYEQYF. CDR3 nucleotides: TGTGCCAGCAGTCGAGAGGGACAGGTTTTCTCCTACGAGCAGTACTTC. The rearrangement uses TRBV27 and TRBJ2-5; 8 bases map to TRBD1. The DNA end is more similar to TRBJ2-7, so the J call may be wrong. CDR1 is MNHEY, CDR2 SMNVEV, per germline (reference sequence). This CDR3 spans 16 amino acids.

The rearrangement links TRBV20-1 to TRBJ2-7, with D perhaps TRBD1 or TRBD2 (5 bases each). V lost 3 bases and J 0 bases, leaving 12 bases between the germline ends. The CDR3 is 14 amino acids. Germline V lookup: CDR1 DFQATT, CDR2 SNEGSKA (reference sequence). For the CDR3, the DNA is TGCAGTGCTAGGGGGGTGGACAACTCCTACGAGCAGTACTTC. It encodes CSARGVDNSYEQYF.

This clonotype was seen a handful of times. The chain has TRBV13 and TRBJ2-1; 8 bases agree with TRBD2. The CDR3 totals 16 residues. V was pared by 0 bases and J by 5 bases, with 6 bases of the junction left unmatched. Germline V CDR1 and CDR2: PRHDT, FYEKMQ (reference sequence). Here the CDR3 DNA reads TGTGCCAGCAGCTTAGGTTTCGGACTAGCCGACAATGAGCAGTTCTTC. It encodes CASSLGFGLADNEQFF.

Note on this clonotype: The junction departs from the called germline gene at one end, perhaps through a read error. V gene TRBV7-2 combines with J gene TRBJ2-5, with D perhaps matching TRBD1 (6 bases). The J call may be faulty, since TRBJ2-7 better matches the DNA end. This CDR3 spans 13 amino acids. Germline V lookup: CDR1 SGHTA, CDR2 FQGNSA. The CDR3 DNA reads TGTGTCAGCAGCTTAGCCCAGGGGCACGAGCAGTACTTC. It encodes CVSSLAQGHEQYF.

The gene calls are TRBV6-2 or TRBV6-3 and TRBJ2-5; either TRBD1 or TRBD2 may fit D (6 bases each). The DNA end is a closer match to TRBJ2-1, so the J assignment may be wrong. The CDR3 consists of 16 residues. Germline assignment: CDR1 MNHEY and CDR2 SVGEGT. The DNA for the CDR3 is TGTGCCAGCACCCCTAAGGGGGGCTTCGGGTCCAATGAGCAGTTCTTC. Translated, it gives CASTPKGGFGSNEQFF.

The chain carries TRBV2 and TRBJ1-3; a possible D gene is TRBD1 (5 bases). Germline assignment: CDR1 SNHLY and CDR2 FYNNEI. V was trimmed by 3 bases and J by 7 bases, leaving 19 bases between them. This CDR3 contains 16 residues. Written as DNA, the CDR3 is TGTGCCAGCAGTGAGATGGGGACTGCCAGACGGAACACCATATATTTT. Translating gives CASSEMGTARRNTIYF.

DNA of the CDR3: TGTGCCATCAGTGACCTAATCGGCCTACGCGAGCAGTACTTC. Protein sequence: CAISDLIGLREQYF. The V gene is TRBV10-3, the J gene TRBJ2-7; unclear D gene. The germline V gene encodes CDR1 ENHRY and CDR2 SYGVKD. The CDR3 consists of 14 residues. The V gene lost 3 bases and the J gene lost 6 bases, with 15 bases spanning the gap.

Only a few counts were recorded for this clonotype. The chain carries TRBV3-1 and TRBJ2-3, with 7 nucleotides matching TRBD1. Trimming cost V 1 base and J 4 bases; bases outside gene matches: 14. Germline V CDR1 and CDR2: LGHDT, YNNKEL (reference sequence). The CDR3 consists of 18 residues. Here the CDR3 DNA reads TGTGCCAGCAGCCAAGGCTCCACAGGGGCCCGCGGAGCAGATACGCAGTATTTT. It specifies CASSQGSTGARGADTQYF.

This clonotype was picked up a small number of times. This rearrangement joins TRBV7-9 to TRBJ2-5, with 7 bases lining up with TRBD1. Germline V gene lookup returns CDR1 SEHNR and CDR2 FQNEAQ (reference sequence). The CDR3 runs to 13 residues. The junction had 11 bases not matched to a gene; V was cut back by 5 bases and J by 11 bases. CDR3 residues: CASSPGQPGEQYF. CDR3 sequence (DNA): TGTGCCAGCAGCCCGGGACAGCCAGGAGAGCAGTACTTC.

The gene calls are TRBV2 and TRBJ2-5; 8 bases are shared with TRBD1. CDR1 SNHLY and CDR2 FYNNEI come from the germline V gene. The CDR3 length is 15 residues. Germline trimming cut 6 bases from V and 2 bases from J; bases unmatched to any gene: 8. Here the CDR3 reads CASREDRDRQETQYF. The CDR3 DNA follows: TGTGCCAGCAGGGAGGACAGGGACCGTCAAGAGACCCAGTACTTC. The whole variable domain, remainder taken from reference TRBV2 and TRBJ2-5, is EPEVTQTPSHQVTQMGQEVILRCVPISNHLYFYWYRQILGQKVEFLVSFYNNEISEKSEIFDDQFSVERPDGSNFTLKIRSTKLEDSAMYFCASREDRDRQETQYFGPGTRLLVL.

The CDR3 sequence: CSAGGSGGTEYNEQFF. The CDR3 DNA follows: TGCAGCGCCGGAGGTAGCGGGGGAACCGAGTACAATGAGCAGTTCTTC. The genes are TRBV29-1 and TRBJ2-1, with TRBD2 matching 9 bases. There are 16 residues in the CDR3. Germline V lookup: CDR1 SQVTM, CDR2 ANQGSEA. The junction had 14 bases not matched to a gene; V was cut back by 7 bases and J by 4 bases.

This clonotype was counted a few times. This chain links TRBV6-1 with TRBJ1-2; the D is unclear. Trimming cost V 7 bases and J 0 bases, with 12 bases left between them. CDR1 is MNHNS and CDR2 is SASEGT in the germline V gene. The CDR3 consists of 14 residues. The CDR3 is CASTSLMTNYGYTF. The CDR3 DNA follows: TGTGCCAGCACTTCGCTGATGACTAACTATGGCTACACCTTC.

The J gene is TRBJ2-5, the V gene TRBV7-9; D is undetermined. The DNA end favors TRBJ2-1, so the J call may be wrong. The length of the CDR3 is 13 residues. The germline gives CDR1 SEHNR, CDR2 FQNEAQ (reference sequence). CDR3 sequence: CASSLIRSNEQFF. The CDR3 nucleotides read TGTGCCAGCAGCTTAATTAGGTCGAATGAGCAGTTCTTC.

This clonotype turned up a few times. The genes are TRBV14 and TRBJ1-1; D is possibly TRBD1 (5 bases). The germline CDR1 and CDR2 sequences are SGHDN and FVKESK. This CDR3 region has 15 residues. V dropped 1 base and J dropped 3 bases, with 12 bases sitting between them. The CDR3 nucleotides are TGTGCCAGCAGCCAAGGTTTTGTGGGGGACACTGAAGCTTTCTTT. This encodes CASSQGFVGDTEAFF.